Ten or more counts support the clone carrying this T cell receptor beta chain. The antigen is unknown. Time point of the sample: pre-sensitization, week 0. Treatment: therapeutic diphenylcyclopropenone sensitization with weekly scalp DPC. The study drew its donors from alopecia patients who were 18 to 70 years old and suitable for DPC. The study used a library that attached unique molecular identifiers to individual cDNA molecules. A single record per CDR3 protein comes from TCRdb applying MiXCR to the RACE reads. The sample shows 300,000 to 450,000 distinct CDR3 sequences, around 5.5% of them seen only once. This sample stems from a study of human T cells and chemical hapten exposure. Whole-study findings and limits: The number of TCRs above 1 in 1000 frequency did not change after DPC sensitization.

Germline V CDR1 and CDR2: MNHEY, SMNVEV (reference sequence). After removal of 2 bases from V and 2 bases from J, the junction contained 2 bases not matched to a gene. The CDR3 spans 15 residues. The clonotype originates from a woman in her forties or fifties with alopecia areata. Some clones in this sample may be carry-over from other donors' samples. V usage is TRBV27 and J usage is TRBJ2-3; TRBD1 aligns across 9 bases. Material: whole blood, obtained in connection with sensitization to the hapten diphenylcyclopropenone (DPC). CDR3 sequence reads: CASSLRDRATDTQYF. The DNA for the CDR3 is TGTGCCAGCAGTTTAAGGGACAGGGCCACAGATACGCAGTATTTT.